Presented here are 10 T cell receptor beta chains from one specimen sequenced in a study of shared T cell receptors in the human thymus. TCRdb's copy holds only in-frame clones and misses some; the assay was immunoSEQ multiplex PCR. In the table there are hundreds of thousands of clones, around 87% of which are singletons. The same sample was also studied in work on human thymus T cells.

The sequenced sample consisted of thymocytes. All receptors derive from a boy in the first two years of life with a congenital heart defect.

The chain links TRBV10-3 to TRBJ2-3; D may be TRBD2 (6 bases). Germline values: CDR1 ENHRY, CDR2 SYGVKD. V was trimmed by 10 bases and J by 3 bases, leaving 11 bases between them. The CDR3 totals 12 residues. The CDR3 sequence: CANRDSTDTQYF. The CDR3 DNA is TGTGCCAACCGGGACTCAACAGATACGCAGTATTTT.

The V gene is TRBV10-2, the J gene TRBJ1-4; unclear D gene. Germline V lookup: CDR1 WSHSY, CDR2 SAAADI. Trimming removed 7 bases from V and 7 bases from J, with 16 bases in between. This CDR3 region has 14 residues. CDR3 sequence: CASTLGGLSEKLFF. The CDR3 DNA reads as TGCGCCAGCACCCTAGGAGGTTTGAGTGAAAAACTGTTTTTT.

The V and J genes are TRBV7-6 and TRBJ2-1; D not resolved. With 1 base removed from V and 7 bases from J, the gap between germline ends came to 8 bases. Per the germline V gene, CDR1 is SGHVS and CDR2 is FNYEAQ. The CDR3 extends over 13 amino acids. The CDR3 region is CASSLGLLNEQFF. CDR3 nucleotides: TGTGCCAGCAGCTTAGGACTTCTTAATGAGCAGTTCTTC.

The V gene is TRBV7-9, the J gene TRBJ1-4; 7 nucleotides agree with TRBD1. Germline V gives CDR1 SEHNR, CDR2 FQNEAQ (reference sequence). V lost 2 bases and J lost 7; bases outside the gene matches: 4. The CDR3 sequence is 14 residues long. CDR3 nucleotides: TGTGCCAGCAGCTTATTACAGGGGAGTGAAAAACTGTTTTTT. Translation: CASSLLQGSEKLFF.

The rearrangement joins TRBV27 to TRBJ1-4; possibly TRBD1 for D (6 bases). The length of the CDR3 is 15 residues. With 4 bases removed from V and 0 bases from J, the gap between germline ends came to 9 bases. Per the germline V gene, CDR1 is MNHEY and CDR2 is SMNVEV (reference sequence). This chain's CDR3 is CASSCRGATNEKLFF. CDR3 DNA: TGTGCCAGCAGTTGCAGGGGAGCAACTAATGAAAAACTGTTTTTT.

As to this clone: The same CDR3 can be traced to other DNA sequences in this sample. The genes are TRBV28 and TRBJ1-1; a weak D match, TRBD1 (5 bases). CDR1 and CDR2 from the germline V gene are MDHEN and SYDVKM. The CDR3 extends over 14 amino acids. Trimming took off 3 bases at V and 1 base at J, with 9 bases between the two ends. The CDR3 loop reads CASSFSDRNTEAFF. The CDR3 coding sequence is TGTGCCAGCAGTTTTTCCGACAGGAACACTGAAGCTTTCTTT.

This chain uses TRBV9 with TRBJ2-1, with a tentative D call TRBD1 (6 bases). The CDR3 consists of 17 residues. Germline V gene lookup returns CDR1 SGDLS and CDR2 YYNGEE. Trimming took off 4 bases at V and 1 base at J, with 18 bases between the two ends. CDR3 in DNA: TGTGCCAGCAGCCGACCCCCGGGACACCAGTCCTACAATGAGCAGTTCTTC. This translates into CASSRPPGHQSYNEQFF.

This clone was seen a few times. V usage is TRBV27 and J usage is TRBJ2-2, with TRBD2 matching over 14 bases. CDR1 is MNHEY and CDR2 is SMNVEV in the germline V gene (reference sequence). This CDR3 comprises 20 residues. Losses at the gene ends were 5 bases for V and 2 bases for J; bases not matched to a gene: 13. This CDR3 reads CASSLGLAGGPKRNTGELFF. The DNA for the CDR3 is TGTGCCAGCAGTCTCGGACTAGCGGGAGGCCCCAAAAGAAACACCGGGGAGCTGTTTTTT.

The rearrangement links TRBV6-5 to TRBJ1-5, with 10 bases identical to TRBD1. Per germline, CDR1 MNHEY and CDR2 SVGAGI. J lost 5 bases, V lost 4 bases, and 8 bases had no gene match. The CDR3 runs to 16 residues. The chain's CDR3 is CASSSRDRGGYQPQHF. In DNA, the CDR3 is TGTGCCAGCAGTTCCCGGGACAGGGGAGGGTATCAGCCCCAGCATTTT.

This chain connects TRBV9 to TRBJ2-1; 7 bases match TRBD2. CDR1 SGDLS and CDR2 YYNGEE come from the germline V gene. The CDR3 contains 17 residues. Germline trimming cut 3 bases from V and 1 base from J; bases unmatched to any gene: 10. The DNA for the CDR3 is TGTGCCAGCAGCGCAGCGGTGGGGGGGGGTTCCTACAATGAGCAGTTCTTC. Translation: CASSAAVGGGSYNEQFF.